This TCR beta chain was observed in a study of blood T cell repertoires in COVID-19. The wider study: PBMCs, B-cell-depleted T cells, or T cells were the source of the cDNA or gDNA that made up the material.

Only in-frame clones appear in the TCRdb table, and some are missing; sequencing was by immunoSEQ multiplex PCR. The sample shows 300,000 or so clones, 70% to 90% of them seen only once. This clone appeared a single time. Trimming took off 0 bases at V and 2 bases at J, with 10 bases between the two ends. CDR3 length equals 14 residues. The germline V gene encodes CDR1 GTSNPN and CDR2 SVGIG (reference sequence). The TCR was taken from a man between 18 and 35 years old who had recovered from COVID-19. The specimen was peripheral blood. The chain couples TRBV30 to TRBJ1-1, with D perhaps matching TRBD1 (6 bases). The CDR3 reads CAWSVGGINTEAFF. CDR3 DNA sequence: TGTGCCTGGAGTGTAGGGGGAATAAACACTGAAGCTTTCTTT.